These 24 T cell receptor beta chains came from one sample sequenced in a study of T cell repertoires in cytomegalovirus infection. TCRdb redid the calling of the reads with MiXCR, one entry per CDR3 protein. In the table there are 300,000 to 400,000 distinct CDR3 sequences, around 29% of which are singletons. No antigen has been assigned to these receptors. Sample: cultured PBMCs, taken from culture after CMV antigen stimulation. The receptors stem from a human donor in good health (CMV status not recorded). Some clones in this sample may be carry-over from other donors' samples.

This clonotype showed up just a few times. The rearrangement joins TRBV28 to TRBJ1-5, with no clear D. The germline gives CDR1 MDHEN, CDR2 SYDVKM. This CDR3 spans 13 amino acids. The CDR3, as DNA: TGTCGAGCGGGAGGGAGCAGCAATCAGCCCCAGCATTTT. Translation: CRAGGSSNQPQHF.

This clonotype was seen many times. The genes are TRBV7-2 and TRBJ1-4; 9 bases are a match to TRBD1. Germline V gene lookup returns CDR1 SGHTA and CDR2 FQGNSA. Trimming at V came to 2 bases and at J to 4 bases, leaving 2 bases not matched to a gene. This CDR3 is 15 amino acids long. CDR3 bases: TGTGCCAGCAGCTTAACAGGGGGCAATAATGAAAAACTGTTTTTT. It specifies CASSLTGGNNEKLFF.

This clonotype showed up just a few times. This chain uses TRBV11-2 with TRBJ2-3; TRBD1 is a possible D gene (5 bases). The V and J ends lost 3 bases and 1 base respectively, with 11 bases between them. CDR3 length equals 15 residues. Germline CDR1 is SGHAT and CDR2 is FQNNGV. CDR3 DNA: TGTGCCAGCAGCTTTGGGCTAGGGGGCACAGATACGCAGTATTTT. Encoded protein: CASSFGLGGTDTQYF.

This rearrangement joins TRBV6-1 to TRBJ2-1, with 9 bases lining up with TRBD2. CDR1 and CDR2 (germline): MNHNS, SASEGT. V gave up 3 bases and J gave up 5 bases; unmatched junction bases: 2. The CDR3 covers 14 residues. CDR3 protein: CASSEASGNNEQFF. The DNA for the CDR3 is TGTGCCAGCAGTGAGGCTAGCGGGAACAATGAGCAGTTCTTC.

There are a few counts of this clonotype. The gene calls are TRBV19 and TRBJ1-2, with D maybe TRBD1 (6 bases). V lost 3 bases and J lost 6, with 8 bases in between. CDR3 length: 12 amino acids. Germline-derived CDR1 and CDR2 are LNHDA and SQIVND (reference sequence). CDR3 loop: CASSIRGDGYTF. DNA for the CDR3: TGTGCCAGTAGTATCAGGGGCGATGGCTACACCTTC.

The chain is built from TRBV14 and TRBJ1-1; D remains ambiguous. The CDR3 is 14 residues long. V shed 4 bases and J shed 5 bases, with 14 bases lying between them. Germline CDR1 is SGHDN and CDR2 is FVKESK. The CDR3 region is CASSPSRLETEAFF. The CDR3 DNA reads TGTGCCAGCAGCCCCTCGCGATTGGAGACTGAAGCTTTCTTT. The variable domain in full, with the rest retrieved from reference TRBV14 and TRBJ1-1, is EAGVTQFPSHSVIEKGQTVTLRCDPISGHDNLYWYRRVMGKEIKFLLHFVKESKQDESGMPNNRFLAERTGGTYSTLKVQPAELEDSGVYFCASSPSRLETEAFFGQGTRLTVV.

V is TRBV6-1 and J is TRBJ2-6; D call uncertain. The germline V and J ends were trimmed by 7 bases and 5 bases, with 9 bases remaining between them. Looked up from germline, CDR1 is MNHNS and CDR2 is SASEGT. The CDR3 runs 13 residues. The CDR3 loop reads CASNIPWANVLTF. CDR3 nucleotides: TGTGCCAGCAATATCCCGTGGGCCAACGTCCTGACTTTC.

The V call is TRBV4-1, the J call TRBJ2-7; 7 nucleotides line up with TRBD1. The germline CDR1 and CDR2 sequences are MGHRA and YSYEKL. V trimming: 1 base; J trimming: 5 bases; junction bases outside the gene matches: 8. This CDR3 is built from 15 residues. The chain's CDR3 is CASSQVPRGLNEQYF. The CDR3 DNA follows: TGCGCCAGCAGCCAAGTCCCGAGGGGGCTAAACGAGCAGTACTTC.

The chain employs TRBV4-1 and TRBJ2-1; D is tentatively TRBD1 or TRBD2 (5 bases each). Between the trimmed V and J ends, which lost 4 bases and 11 bases, there was a span of 15 bases. CDR3 length: 13 amino acids. Germline V CDR1 and CDR2: MGHRA, YSYEKL. The CDR3 loop is CASSRLKGEKQFF. CDR3 sequence (DNA): TGCGCCAGCAGCCGACTCAAAGGGGAGAAGCAGTTCTTC.

This clonotype has just a few counts. The chain carries TRBV29-1 and TRBJ2-1; 14 bases agree with TRBD2. CDR1 is SQVTM and CDR2 is ANQGSEA in the germline V gene. The length of the CDR3 is 16 residues. After removal of 0 bases from V and 9 bases from J, the junction contained 7 bases not matched to a gene. In nucleotides, the CDR3 is TGCAGCGTTGAAGACTCCGGGACTAGCGGGAGACTTGAGCAGTTCTTC. This encodes CSVEDSGTSGRLEQFF.

This clonotype was found a few times. The gene calls are TRBV6-6 and TRBJ1-3, with TRBD1 as a possible D gene (5 bases). This CDR3 spans 12 amino acids. CDR1 MNHNY and CDR2 SVGAGI come from the germline V gene (reference sequence). V lost 7 bases, J lost 6 bases, and 10 bases lay in between. The CDR3 coding sequence is TGTGCCAGCACCCCGGGGCAAAACACCATATATTTT. The encoded protein is CASTPGQNTIYF.

As DNA, the CDR3 is TGTGCCAGCAGCCAAAAGTCAGGAGGGAGGGGGCAGAATGGTGCTGAAGCTTTCTTT. Translating gives CASSQKSGGRGQNGAEAFF. V and J are TRBV4-2 and TRBJ1-1; TRBD1 aligns across 7 bases. The CDR3 length is 19 residues. With V trimmed by 2 bases and J by 6 bases, 21 bases remained unmatched. Germline CDR1 is LGHNA and CDR2 is YNFKEQ.

The chain carries TRBV7-3 and TRBJ2-2, with a weak D call TRBD2 (5 bases). This CDR3 is 14 amino acids long. Germline CDR1 is SGHTA and CDR2 is FQGTGA. V dropped 1 base and J dropped 6 bases, with 9 bases sitting between them. CDR3 nucleotides: TGTGCCAGCAGCTTAATGGTGGAGGCCGGGGAGCTGTTTTTT. This encodes CASSLMVEAGELFF.

This chain connects TRBV11-2 to TRBJ1-1; perhaps TRBD1 as D (5 bases). In germline, CDR1 is SGHAT, CDR2 FQNNGV. The length of the CDR3 is 16 residues. Trimming cost V 5 bases and J 0 bases, with 16 bases left between them. CDR3 sequence: CASSPRMTVMNTEAFF. Written as DNA, the CDR3 is TGTGCCAGCAGCCCAAGGATGACAGTTATGAACACTGAAGCTTTCTTT.

J is TRBJ2-5 and V is TRBV5-4; D gene uncertain. Trimming stripped 6 bases from V and 0 bases from J, with 6 bases between. CDR1 and CDR2 (germline): SGHNT, YYREEE (reference sequence). This CDR3 is built from 12 residues. CDR3 in DNA: TGTGCCAGCACCTCGGACCAAGAGACCCAGTACTTC. Its protein product is CASTSDQETQYF.

This rearrangement joins TRBV20-1 to TRBJ2-1; D uncertain. V was clipped by 4 bases and J by 1 base, with 20 bases between them. CDR3 length: 17 amino acids. Looked up from germline, CDR1 is DFQATT and CDR2 is SNEGSKA (reference sequence). CDR3 region: CSAKVPLGVESYNEQFF. In DNA form, the CDR3 reads TGCAGTGCTAAGGTCCCTTTGGGCGTCGAATCCTACAATGAGCAGTTCTTC.

The table lists this clonotype with many counts. DNA for the CDR3: TGTGCCAGCAGCCCGCCTCCGGGAGATAATCAGCCCCAGCATTTT. Its protein is CASSPPPGDNQPQHF. J is TRBJ1-5 and V is TRBV7-2; D call uncertain. The length of the CDR3 is 15 residues. Germline CDR1 is SGHTA and CDR2 is FQGNSA. Trimming removed 5 bases from V and 4 bases from J, with 15 bases in between.

This clonotype was counted a few times. This chain connects TRBV28 to TRBJ2-3; a weak D match, TRBD1 (6 bases). The CDR3 has 13 amino acids. Per the germline V gene, CDR1 is MDHEN and CDR2 is SYDVKM. V shed 10 bases and J shed 3 bases, with 14 bases lying between them. CDR3 sequence (DNA): TGTGCCACACAGTGGCAGGGGACAGATACGCAGTATTTT. Encoded protein: CATQWQGTDTQYF.

This clonotype was counted a few times. The V gene is TRBV7-3, the J gene TRBJ1-1; tentatively, D is TRBD1 (5 bases). V was clipped by 5 bases and J by 8 bases, with 12 bases between them. The CDR3 has 12 amino acids. CDR1 SGHTA and CDR2 FQGTGA come from the germline V gene. CDR3 sequence (DNA): TGTGCCAGCAGCGGGGATGGGGGGGAAGCTTTCTTT. As protein: CASSGDGGEAFF.

A few counts support this clonotype. The chain carries TRBV28 and TRBJ2-1; TRBD1 matches at 9 bases. After removal of 7 bases from V and 4 bases from J, the junction contained 14 bases not matched to a gene. Germline V gene sequence: CDR1 MDHEN, CDR2 SYDVKM. CDR3 length: 17 residues. The CDR3 DNA is TGTGCCAGCACCCGTCCCGGGACAGGGACGGAATACAATGAGCAGTTCTTC. It yields the protein CASTRPGTGTEYNEQFF.

This clonotype has a handful of counts. The chain links TRBV3-1 to TRBJ2-7; no clear D. The CDR3 length is 13 residues. Germline CDR1 and CDR2: LGHDT and YNNKEL (reference sequence). V gave up 0 bases and J gave up 9 bases, with 12 bases separating them. This CDR3 reads CASSQDRMGGQYF. The CDR3 DNA sequence: TGTGCCAGCAGCCAAGATCGAATGGGTGGGCAGTACTTC.

The chain couples TRBV5-4 to TRBJ2-1; 12 bases map to TRBD2. Per the germline V gene, CDR1 is SGHNT and CDR2 is YYREEE (reference sequence). Trimming cost V 1 base and J 5 bases; bases outside gene matches: 4. The CDR3 contains 16 residues. The CDR3 DNA is TGTGCCAGCAGCTTGTCGGGACTAGCGGGCCACAATGAGCAGTTCTTC. Residues: CASSLSGLAGHNEQFF.

There are a few counts of this clonotype. The chain links TRBV20-1 to TRBJ1-2; 8 nucleotides match TRBD1. The germline V gene has CDR1 DFQATT and CDR2 SNEGSKA (reference sequence). The CDR3 length is 15 residues. Trimming took 0 bases from V and 8 from J; bases not matched to a gene: 11. CDR3 loop: CSAREIPGQGGGYTF. DNA of the CDR3: TGCAGTGCTAGAGAGATCCCTGGACAGGGTGGCGGCTACACCTTC.

V is TRBV12-3 or TRBV12-4 and J is TRBJ2-4; 10 bases match TRBD2. The junction had 9 bases not matched to a gene; V was cut back by 6 bases and J by 10 bases. CDR3 size: 14 residues. The CDR3: CASSPLAGVPIQYF. CDR3 sequence (DNA): TGTGCCAGCAGCCCTCTAGCGGGAGTCCCTATTCAGTACTTC.